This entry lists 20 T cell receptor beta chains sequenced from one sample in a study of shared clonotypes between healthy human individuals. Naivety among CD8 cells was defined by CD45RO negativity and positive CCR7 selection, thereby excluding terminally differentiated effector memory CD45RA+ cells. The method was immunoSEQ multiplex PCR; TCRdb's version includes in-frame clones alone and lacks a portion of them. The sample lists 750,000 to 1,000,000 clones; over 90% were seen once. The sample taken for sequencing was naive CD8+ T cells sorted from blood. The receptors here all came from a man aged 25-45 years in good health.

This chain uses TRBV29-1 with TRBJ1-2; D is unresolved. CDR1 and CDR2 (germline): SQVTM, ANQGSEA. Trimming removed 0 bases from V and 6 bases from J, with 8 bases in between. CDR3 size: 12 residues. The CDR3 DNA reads TGCAGCGTTGAAGAGAACCTCGATGGCTACACCTTC. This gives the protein CSVEENLDGYTF.

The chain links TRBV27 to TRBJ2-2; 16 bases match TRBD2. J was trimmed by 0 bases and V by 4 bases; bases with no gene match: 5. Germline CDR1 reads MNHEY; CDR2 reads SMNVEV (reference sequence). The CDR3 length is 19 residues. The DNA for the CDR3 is TGTGCCAGCAGTTCCGGGACTAGCGGGAGGGATCCGAACACCGGGGAGCTGTTTTTT. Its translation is CASSSGTSGRDPNTGELFF.

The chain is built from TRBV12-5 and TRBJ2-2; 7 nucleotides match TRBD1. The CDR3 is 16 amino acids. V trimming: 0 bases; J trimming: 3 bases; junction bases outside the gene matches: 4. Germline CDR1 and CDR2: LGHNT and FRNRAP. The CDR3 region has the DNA TGTGCTAGTGGTTTGGTGGAAAGGGGGCACACCGGGGAGCTGTTTTTT. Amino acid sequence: CASGLVERGHTGELFF.

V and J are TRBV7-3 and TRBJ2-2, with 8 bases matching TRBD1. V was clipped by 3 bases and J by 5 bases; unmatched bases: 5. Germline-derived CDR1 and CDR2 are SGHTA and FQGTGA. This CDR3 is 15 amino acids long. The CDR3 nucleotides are TGTGCCAGCAGCTTCGACAGGGGAGGAACCGGGGAGCTGTTTTTT. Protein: CASSFDRGGTGELFF.

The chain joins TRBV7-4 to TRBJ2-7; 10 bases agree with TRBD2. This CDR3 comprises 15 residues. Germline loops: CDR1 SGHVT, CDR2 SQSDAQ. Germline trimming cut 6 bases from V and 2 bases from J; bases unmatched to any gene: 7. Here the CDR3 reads CASRPLGLAAYEQYF. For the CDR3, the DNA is TGTGCCAGCAGGCCATTAGGACTAGCGGCCTACGAGCAGTACTTC.

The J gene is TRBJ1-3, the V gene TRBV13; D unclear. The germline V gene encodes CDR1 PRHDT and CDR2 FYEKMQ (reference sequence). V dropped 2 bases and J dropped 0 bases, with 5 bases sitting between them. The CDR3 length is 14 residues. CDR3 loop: CASSLINSGNTIYF. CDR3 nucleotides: TGTGCCAGCAGCTTAATTAACTCTGGAAACACCATATATTTT.

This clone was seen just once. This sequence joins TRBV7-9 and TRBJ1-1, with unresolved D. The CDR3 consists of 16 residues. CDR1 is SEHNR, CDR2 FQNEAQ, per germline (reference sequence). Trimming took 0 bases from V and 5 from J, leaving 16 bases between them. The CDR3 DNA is TGTGCCAGCAGCTTAGCCGTACTCAGCGATCGGACTGAAGCTTTCTTT. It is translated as CASSLAVLSDRTEAFF.

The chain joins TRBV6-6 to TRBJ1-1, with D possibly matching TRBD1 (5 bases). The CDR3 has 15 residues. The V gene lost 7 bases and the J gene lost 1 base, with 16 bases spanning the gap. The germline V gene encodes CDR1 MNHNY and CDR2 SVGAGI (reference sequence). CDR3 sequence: CASTAKWRGNTEAFF. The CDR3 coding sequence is TGTGCCAGCACCGCTAAATGGAGGGGGAACACTGAAGCTTTCTTT.

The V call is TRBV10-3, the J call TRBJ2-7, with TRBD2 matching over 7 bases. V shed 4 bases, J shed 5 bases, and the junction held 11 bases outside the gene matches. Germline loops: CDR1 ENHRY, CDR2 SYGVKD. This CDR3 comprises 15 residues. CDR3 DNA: TGTGCCATCAGTGCCGGGCCTAGCGGTGCTGACGAGCAGTACTTC. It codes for CAISAGPSGADEQYF.

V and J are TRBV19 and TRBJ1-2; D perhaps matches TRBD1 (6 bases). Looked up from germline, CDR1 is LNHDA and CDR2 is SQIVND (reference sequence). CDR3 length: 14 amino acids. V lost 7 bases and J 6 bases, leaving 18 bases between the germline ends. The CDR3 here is CASINREGSNGYTF. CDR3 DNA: TGTGCCAGTATCAACAGGGAAGGCTCGAATGGCTACACCTTC.

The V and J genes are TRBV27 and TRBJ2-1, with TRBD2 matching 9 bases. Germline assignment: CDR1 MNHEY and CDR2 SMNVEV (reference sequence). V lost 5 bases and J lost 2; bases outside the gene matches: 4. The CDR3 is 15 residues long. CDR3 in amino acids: CASSQLAGAYNEQFF. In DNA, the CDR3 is TGTGCCAGCAGTCAATTAGCGGGAGCCTACAATGAGCAGTTCTTC.

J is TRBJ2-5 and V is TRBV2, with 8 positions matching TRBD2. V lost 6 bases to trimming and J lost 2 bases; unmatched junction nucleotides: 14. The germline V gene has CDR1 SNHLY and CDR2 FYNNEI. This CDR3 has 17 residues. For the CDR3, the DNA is TGTGCCAGCAGGTACAGTCTCGAAGCGGGGGTTCAAGAGACCCAGTACTTC. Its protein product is CASRYSLEAGVQETQYF.

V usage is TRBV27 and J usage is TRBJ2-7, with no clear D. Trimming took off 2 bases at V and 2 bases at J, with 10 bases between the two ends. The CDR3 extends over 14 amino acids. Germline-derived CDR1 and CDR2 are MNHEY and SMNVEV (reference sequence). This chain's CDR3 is CASSLGVGAYEQYF. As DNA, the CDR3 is TGTGCCAGCAGTTTAGGGGTCGGAGCCTACGAGCAGTACTTC.

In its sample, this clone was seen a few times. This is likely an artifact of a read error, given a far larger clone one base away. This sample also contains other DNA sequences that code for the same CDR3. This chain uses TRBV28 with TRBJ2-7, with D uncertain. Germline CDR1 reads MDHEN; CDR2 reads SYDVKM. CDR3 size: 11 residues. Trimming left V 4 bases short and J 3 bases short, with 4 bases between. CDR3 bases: TGTGCCAGCAGTTCATACTACGAGCAGTACTTC. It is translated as CASSSYYEQYF. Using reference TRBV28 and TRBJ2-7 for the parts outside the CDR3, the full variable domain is DVKVTQSSRYLVKRTGEKVFLECVQDMDHENMFWYRQDPGLGLRLIYFSYDVKMKEKGDIPEGYSVSREKKERFSLILESASTNQTSMYLCASSSYYEQYFGPGTRLTVT.

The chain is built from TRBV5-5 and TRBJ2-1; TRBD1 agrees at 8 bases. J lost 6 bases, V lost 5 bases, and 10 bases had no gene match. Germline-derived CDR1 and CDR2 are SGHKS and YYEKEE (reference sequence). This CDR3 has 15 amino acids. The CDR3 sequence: CASRLTGGSSNEQFF. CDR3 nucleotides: TGTGCCAGCAGACTTACAGGGGGGTCGTCCAATGAGCAGTTCTTC.

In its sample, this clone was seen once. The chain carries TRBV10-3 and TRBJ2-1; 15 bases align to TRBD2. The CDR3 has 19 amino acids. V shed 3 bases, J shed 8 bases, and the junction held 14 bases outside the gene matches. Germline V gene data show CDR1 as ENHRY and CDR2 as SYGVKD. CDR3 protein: CAISDPGLAGGPGVDEQFF. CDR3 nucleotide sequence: TGTGCCATCAGTGATCCGGGACTAGCGGGAGGTCCCGGGGTTGATGAGCAGTTCTTC.

The CDR3 spells CASSLLRTRGTGTDTQYF. In nucleotides, the CDR3 is TGTGCCAGCAGCCTTCTTCGGACGAGGGGTACCGGGACAGATACGCAGTATTTT. V usage is TRBV7-8 and J usage is TRBJ2-3; D is tentatively TRBD1 or TRBD2 (5 bases each). V dropped 5 bases and J dropped 3 bases, with 24 bases sitting between them. There are 18 residues in the CDR3. CDR1 is SGHVS and CDR2 is FQNEAQ in the germline V gene.

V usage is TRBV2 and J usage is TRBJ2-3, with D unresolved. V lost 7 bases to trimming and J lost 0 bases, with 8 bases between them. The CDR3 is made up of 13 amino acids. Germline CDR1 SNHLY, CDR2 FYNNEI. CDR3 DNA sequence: TGTGCCAGCAAATACACTAGCACAGATACGCAGTATTTT. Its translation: CASKYTSTDTQYF.

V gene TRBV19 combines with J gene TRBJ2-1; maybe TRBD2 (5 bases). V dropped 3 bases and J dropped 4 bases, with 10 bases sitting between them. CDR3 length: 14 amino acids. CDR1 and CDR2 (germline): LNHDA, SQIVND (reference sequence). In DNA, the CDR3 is TGTGCCAGTAGTATTGCGGACTTTTACAATGAGCAGTTCTTC. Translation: CASSIADFYNEQFF.

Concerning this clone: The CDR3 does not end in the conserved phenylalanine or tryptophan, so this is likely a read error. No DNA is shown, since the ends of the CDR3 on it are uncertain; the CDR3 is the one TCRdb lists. The CDR3 loop reads CARSMNRPGG. The chain has TRBV5-3 and TRBJ1-2. TRBV5-3 is identified as an open reading frame with a role that is uncertain. Counting both end residues, the CDR3 totals 10 amino acids.